Here is one T cell receptor beta chain with its context. Its antigen is not known. Libraries for TCR beta were made by quantitative 5'-RACE with molecular barcodes. TCRdb called the 5' RACE reads again in MiXCR, with one record for every CDR3 protein. Of around 150,000 distinct CDR3 sequences in the sample, under 55% were seen once. These data originate in a study of CD8 T cells in ankylosing spondylitis. Germline V gene data show CDR1 as LGHNA and CDR2 as YNFKEQ. The CDR3 runs 15 residues. V dropped 5 bases and J dropped 6 bases, with 19 bases sitting between them. Findings and limits, study-wide: Disease-linked clones were reportedly significantly enriched in matched ankylosing spondylitis synovial fluid.

Material: synovial fluid, either unsorted or a sorted T cell fraction (not recorded which). This receptor was taken from a male donor with ankylosing spondylitis. The chain links TRBV4-2 to TRBJ1-2, with a tentative D call TRBD1 (6 bases). This CDR3 reads CASSEAEGGSDGYTF. CDR3 DNA sequence: TGTGCCAGCAGCGAAGCTGAGGGGGGCAGTGATGGCTACACCTTC.